This T cell receptor beta chain was found in a study of tumor-infiltrating lymphocytes in primary liver carcinoma. As for the study in general: Samples yielded about 3.5 to 7.5 million productive TCRbeta reads, similar across tissue types. Regarding the study as a whole: Blood fell significantly below tumors in its top-250-clone fraction (p = 0.039).

Germline DNA was also extracted, while the blood RNA originated from unsorted whole blood. Constant-region priming of 500 ng total RNA yielded TCR beta cDNA. Researchers made the TCR beta libraries by running three nested multiplex PCR rounds with slightly modified ARM-PCR. TCRdb independently ran MiXCR on the multiplex PCR reads; one entry per CDR3 protein. The table shows 190,000 or so distinct CDR3 sequences, with 65% occurring only once. Only one count was recorded for this clonotype. Its antigen is still unknown. An end of the junction does not agree with germline; a read error may underlie this. Material: peripheral blood. The receptor was derived from a woman aged 55-75 years with primary liver carcinoma and hepatitis B virus infection.

The CDR3 coding sequence is TGCAGCGTTGAAATGATGGGGGACCGACGTCTATTC. Translating it yields CSVEMMGDRRLF. The V and J genes are TRBV29-1 and TRBJ1-2, with D possibly matching TRBD1 (5 bases). The germline V gene encodes CDR1 SQVTM and CDR2 ANQGSEA. The CDR3 covers 12 residues.